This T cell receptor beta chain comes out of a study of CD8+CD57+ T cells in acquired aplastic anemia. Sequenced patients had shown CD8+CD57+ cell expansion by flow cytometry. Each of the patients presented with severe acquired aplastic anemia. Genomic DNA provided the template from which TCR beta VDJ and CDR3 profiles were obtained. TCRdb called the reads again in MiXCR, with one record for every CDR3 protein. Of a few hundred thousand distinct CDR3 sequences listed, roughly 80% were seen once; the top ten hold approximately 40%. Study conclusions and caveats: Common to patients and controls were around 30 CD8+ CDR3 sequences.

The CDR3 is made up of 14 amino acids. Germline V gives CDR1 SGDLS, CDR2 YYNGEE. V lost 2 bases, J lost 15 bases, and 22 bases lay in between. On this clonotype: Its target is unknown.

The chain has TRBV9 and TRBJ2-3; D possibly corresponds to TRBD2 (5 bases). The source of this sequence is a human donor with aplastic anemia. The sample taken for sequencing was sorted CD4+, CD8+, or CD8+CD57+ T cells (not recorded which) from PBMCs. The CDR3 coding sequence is TGTGCCAGCAGCGTGGAGGAATATCCAATGAACACTTATTTT. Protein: CASSVEEYPMNTYF.